This T cell receptor (beta chain) is drawn from a study of cytomegalovirus exposure and HLA in healthy donors. The study, taken as a whole, reports: CMV antigen specificity of a few CMV-associated chains was confirmed in vitro. Reported results showed that the classifier diagnosed cytomegalovirus status with high specificity and sensitivity. The study designated fewer than 200 TCR beta chains cytomegalovirus-associated.

Repertoires were generated with immunoSEQ multiplex PCR, while TCRdb's copy carries only in-frame clones and drops some. The sample lists 150,000 to 200,000 clones, about 81% occurring once. A note on this clone: Its antigen is unidentified. Distinct nucleotide sequences in the sample also encode this CDR3.

The source is a woman aged 25 to 45 in good health and CMV-seronegative. Sequencing was done on a sample of PBMCs.

CDR3 in amino acids: CASSLRGSYEQYF. The CDR3 DNA reads as TGTGCCAGCAGCTTAAGGGGCAGCTACGAGCAGTACTTC. The chain couples TRBV7-9 to TRBJ2-7; D may be TRBD1 (5 bases). This CDR3 is 13 amino acids long. The germline gives CDR1 SEHNR, CDR2 FQNEAQ (reference sequence). V was clipped by 2 bases and J by 3 bases, with 8 bases between them.